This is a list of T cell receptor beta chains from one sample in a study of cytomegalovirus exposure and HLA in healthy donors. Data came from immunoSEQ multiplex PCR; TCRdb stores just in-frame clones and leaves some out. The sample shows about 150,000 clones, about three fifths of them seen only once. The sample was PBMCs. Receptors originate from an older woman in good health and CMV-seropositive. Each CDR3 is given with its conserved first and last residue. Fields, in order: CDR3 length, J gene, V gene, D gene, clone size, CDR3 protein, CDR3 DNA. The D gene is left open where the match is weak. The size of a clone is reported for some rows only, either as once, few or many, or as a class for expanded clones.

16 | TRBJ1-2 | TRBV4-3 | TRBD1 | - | CASSHATGTGLLGYTF | TGCGCCAGCAGCCACGCAACAGGGACAGGGCTACTTGGCTACACCTTC
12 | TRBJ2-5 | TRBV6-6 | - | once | CASSRLGETQYF | TGTGCCAGCAGTCGACTGGGAGAGACCCAGTACTTC
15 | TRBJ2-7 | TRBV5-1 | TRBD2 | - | CASSLAGGVNYEQYF | TGCGCCAGCAGCTTGGCTGGGGGGGTGAACTACGAGCAGTACTTC
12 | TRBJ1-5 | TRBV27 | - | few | CASSPVNQPQHF | TGTGCCAGCAGTCCCGTTAATCAGCCCCAGCATTTT
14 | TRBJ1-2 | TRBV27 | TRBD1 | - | CASSPPGQGYGYTF | TGTGCCAGCAGTCCGCCGGGACAGGGCTATGGCTACACCTTC
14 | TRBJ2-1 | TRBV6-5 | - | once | CASSTSTEGNEQFF | TGTGCCAGCAGTACTAGCACAGAGGGAAATGAGCAGTTCTTC
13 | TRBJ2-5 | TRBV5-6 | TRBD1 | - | CASSIRQGETQYF | TGTGCCAGCAGCATAAGACAGGGTGAGACCCAGTACTTC
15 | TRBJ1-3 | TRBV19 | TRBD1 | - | CASSAGTGGGNTIYF | TGTGCCAGTAGTGCCGGGACAGGGGGCGGAAACACCATATATTTT
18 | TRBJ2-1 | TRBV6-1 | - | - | CASSGTLRRALSYNEQFF | TGTGCCAGCAGTGGGACACTCCGCAGGGCACTCTCCTACAATGAGCAGTTCTTC
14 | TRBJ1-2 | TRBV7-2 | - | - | CASSLRQGRYGYTF | TGTGCCAGCAGCTTACGGCAGGGGCGCTATGGCTACACCTTC
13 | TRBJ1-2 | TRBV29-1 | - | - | CSFEGEGQDGYTF | TGCAGCTTCGAAGGGGAGGGTCAGGATGGCTACACCTTC
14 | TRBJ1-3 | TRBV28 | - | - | CASSLGGVGNTIYF | TGTGCCAGCAGTTTGGGGGGGGTCGGGAACACCATATATTTT
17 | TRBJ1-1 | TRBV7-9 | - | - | CASSPRPRIDGSTEAFF | TGTGCCAGCAGCCCTCGCCCCCGGATTGACGGGAGCACTGAAGCTTTCTTT
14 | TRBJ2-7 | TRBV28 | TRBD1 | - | CATFRGDRAYEQYF | TGTGCCACCTTTAGGGGGGACAGGGCCTACGAGCAGTACTTC
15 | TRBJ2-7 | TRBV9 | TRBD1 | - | CASSASGTGPYEQYF | TGTGCCAGCAGCGCCTCCGGGACAGGACCCTACGAGCAGTACTTC
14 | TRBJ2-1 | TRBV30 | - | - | CAWSVHLGADEQFF | TGTGCCTGGAGTGTCCACCTTGGGGCCGATGAGCAGTTCTTC
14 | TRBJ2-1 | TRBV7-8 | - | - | CASIQGGARDEQFF | TGTGCCAGCATCCAAGGGGGGGCGAGGGATGAGCAGTTCTTC
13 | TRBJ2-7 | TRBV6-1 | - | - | CASSIGGFHEQYF | TGTGCCAGCAGTATAGGGGGATTCCACGAGCAGTACTTC
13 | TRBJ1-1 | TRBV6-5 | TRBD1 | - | CASSYSTGGEAFF | TGTGCCAGCAGTTACTCGACAGGGGGCGAGGCTTTCTTT
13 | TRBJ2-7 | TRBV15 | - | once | CATSREQGYEQYF | TGTGCCACCAGCAGAGAACAGGGCTACGAGCAGTACTTC
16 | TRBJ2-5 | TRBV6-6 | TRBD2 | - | CASTRGLAGGQETQYF | TGTGCCAGCACTAGGGGACTAGCGGGGGGCCAAGAGACCCAGTACTTC
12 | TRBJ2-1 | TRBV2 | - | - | CASKRGGNEQFF | TGTGCCAGCAAAAGGGGGGGGAATGAGCAGTTCTTC
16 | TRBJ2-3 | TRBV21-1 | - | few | CASSFRTSGGRNTQYF | TGTGCCAGCAGCTTCCGGACTAGCGGGGGAAGAAATACGCAGTATTTT
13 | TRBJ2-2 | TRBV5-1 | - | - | CASSLGDTGELFF | TGCGCCAGCAGCTTGGGCGACACCGGGGAGCTGTTTTTT
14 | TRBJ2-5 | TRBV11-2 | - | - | CASSLRQAQETQYF | TGTGCCAGCAGTCTTCGACAGGCGCAAGAGACCCAGTACTTC
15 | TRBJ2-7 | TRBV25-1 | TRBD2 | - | CASSEFTGGTYEQYF | TGTGCCAGCAGTGAATTCACGGGAGGCACCTACGAGCAGTACTTC
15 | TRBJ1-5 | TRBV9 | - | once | CASSVGWGRNQPQHF | TGTGCCAGCAGCGTAGGTTGGGGGAGGAATCAGCCCCAGCATTTT
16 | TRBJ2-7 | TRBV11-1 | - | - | CASSYETGGMGYEQYF | TGTGCCAGCAGCTATGAGACCGGAGGAATGGGCTACGAGCAGTACTTC
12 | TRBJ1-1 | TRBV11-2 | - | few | CASSPGNTEAFF | TGTGCCAGCAGCCCAGGGAACACTGAAGCTTTCTTT
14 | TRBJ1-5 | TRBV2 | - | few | CASNPGGSNQPQHF | TGTGCCAGCAACCCTGGGGGGAGCAATCAGCCCCAGCATTTT
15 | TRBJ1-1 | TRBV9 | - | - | CASSVDGMEGTEAFF | TGTGCCAGCAGCGTAGATGGTATGGAGGGCACTGAAGCTTTCTTT
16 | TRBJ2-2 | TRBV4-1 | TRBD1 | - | CASSPAPGQGAGELFF | TGCGCCAGCAGCCCTGCCCCGGGACAGGGAGCGGGGGAGCTGTTTTTT
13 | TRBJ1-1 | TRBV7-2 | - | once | CASSNRRNTEAFF | TGTGCCAGCAGTAACAGGCGGAACACTGAAGCTTTCTTT
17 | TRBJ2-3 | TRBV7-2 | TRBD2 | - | CASSLRTSGRGTDTQYF | TGTGCCAGCAGCTTGCGGACTAGCGGGAGAGGGACAGATACGCAGTATTTT
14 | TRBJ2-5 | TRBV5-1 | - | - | CASSLGGIQETQYF | TGCGCCAGCAGTTTGGGAGGCATCCAAGAGACCCAGTACTTC
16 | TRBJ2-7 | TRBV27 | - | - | CASSSIAQGHPYEQYF | TGTGCCAGCAGTTCCATCGCACAGGGTCATCCCTACGAGCAGTACTTC
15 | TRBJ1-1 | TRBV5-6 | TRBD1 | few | CASSLGGQGGTEAFF | TGTGCCAGCAGCTTGGGGGGACAGGGAGGCACTGAAGCTTTCTTT
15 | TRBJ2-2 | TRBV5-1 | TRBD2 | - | CASSLTSGYTGELFF | TGCGCCAGCAGCCTCACTAGCGGATACACCGGGGAGCTGTTTTTT
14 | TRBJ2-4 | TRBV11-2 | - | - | CASSFVLGKNIQYF | TGTGCCAGCAGCTTCGTACTAGGGAAAAACATTCAGTACTTC
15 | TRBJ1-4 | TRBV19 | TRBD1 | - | CASRRPGQGYEKLFF | TGTGCCAGTAGGCGACCGGGACAGGGATATGAAAAACTGTTTTTT
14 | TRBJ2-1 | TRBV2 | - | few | CASSATISYNEQFF | TGTGCCAGCAGTGCAACTATCTCCTACAATGAGCAGTTCTTC
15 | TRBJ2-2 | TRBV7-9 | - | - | CASSLREGHGGELFF | TGTGCCAGCAGCTTACGAGAGGGCCATGGCGGGGAGCTGTTTTTT